This is a list of T cell receptor beta chains from one sample in a study of blood T cell repertoires in COVID-19. Libraries were prepared by immunoSEQ multiplex PCR; TCRdb keeps only in-frame clonotypes and omits some of them. The table records fewer than 200,000 clones, over 70% of them present only once. The sample comprised PBMCs or T cells enriched from blood (not recorded which). These receptors were collected from a woman aged 40 to 50 with acute COVID-19. The CDR3 runs from the conserved cysteine through the conserved F or W.

j_call cdr3_length v_call cdr3_aa
TRBJ2-5 15 TRBV11-2 CASSPASGAQETQYF
TRBJ1-5 15 TRBV30 CAWRALTGGNQPQHF
TRBJ2-1 15 TRBV10-1 CASSRLAGGYNEQFF
TRBJ2-3 12 TRBV5-8 CASRAQGDTQYF
TRBJ2-5 16 TRBV5-1 CASSLGGSGSGETQYF
TRBJ2-1 19 TRBV7-9 CASSLVGSASGRALHEQFF
TRBJ1-4 13 TRBV11-2 CASSLVVKEKLFF
TRBJ1-2 14 TRBV6-1 CASSESEGAYGYTF
TRBJ1-1 14 TRBV7-9 CASSLGQGETEAFF
TRBJ1-5 15 TRBV25-1 CASSESGGAGQPQHF
TRBJ2-5 15 TRBV29-1 CSVEEGSGRGETQYF
TRBJ1-2 17 TRBV5-5 CASSPGQGANINYGYTF
TRBJ2-2 14 TRBV5-5 CASSLVPRGGELFF
TRBJ2-3 16 TRBV27 CASSPSGSVGTDTQYF
TRBJ2-1 15 TRBV19 CASSIGLAGAREQFF
TRBJ2-7 15 TRBV30 CAWSAPGQGIYEQYF
TRBJ2-5 14 TRBV4-1 CASSQEPATETQYF
TRBJ1-6 16 TRBV6-6 CASSYSRSSYNSPLHF
TRBJ2-1 16 TRBV7-3 CASSLVSGATDNEQFF
TRBJ2-3 17 TRBV14 CASSFRTSGKLTGTQYF
TRBJ2-5 15 TRBV15 CATSREGALGVTQYF
TRBJ2-1 14 TRBV14 CASSPGQGVSEQFF
TRBJ1-6 15 TRBV6-1 CASSELDTLNSPLHF
TRBJ2-2 16 TRBV7-6 CASSLANRASAGELFF
TRBJ2-1 14 TRBV5-4 CASSLRSSYNEQFF
TRBJ2-3 13 TRBV7-2 CASSLQTGDTQYF
TRBJ1-6 18 TRBV18 CASSPRINRGRENSPLHF
TRBJ2-1 18 TRBV24-1 CATSEHIGTGEDYNEQFF
TRBJ2-1 17 TRBV4-2 CASSPRAGGPSNNEQFF
TRBJ2-2 13 TRBV6-4 CASGERNTGELFF
TRBJ2-3 16 TRBV5-6 CASSLVSGSGTDTQYF
TRBJ1-2 13 TRBV9 CASSLGRGYGYTF
TRBJ1-3 16 TRBV5-1 CASSPDPGGVGNTIYF
TRBJ2-7 13 TRBV15 CATASPGGYEQYF
TRBJ2-1 19 TRBV5-1 CASSLGDLLAGESRAEQFF
TRBJ1-1 12 TRBV11-3 CASSSRTGEAFF
TRBJ2-1 18 TRBV9 CASSVKTWTDATYNEQFF
TRBJ2-7 17 TRBV2 CASSEKGGEDRVYEQYF
TRBJ2-1 20 TRBV4-1 CASSQDPRPGTSGSGHEQFF
TRBJ2-7 15 TRBV2 CASREETTPGYEQYF
TRBJ2-7 14 TRBV27 CASSFNGGSYEQYF
TRBJ2-3 13 TRBV10-3 CATRPGRTDTQYF
TRBJ1-1 15 TRBV7-9 CASSLVQNLNTEAFF
TRBJ1-2 13 TRBV2 CASSETPAYGYTF
TRBJ2-1 15 TRBV30 CAWEIKRGPYNEQFF
TRBJ2-7 15 TRBV3-1/TRBV3-2 CASSQTNFQGGEQYF
TRBJ2-3 14 TRBV6-2/TRBV6-3 CASSPTSGIDTQYF
TRBJ2-1 18 TRBV3-1/TRBV3-2 CASSPSPSGRSFSNEQFF
TRBJ2-1 15 TRBV6-5 CASSYKGQGIYEQFF
TRBJ1-6 18 TRBV4-2 CASSQDFSGSSYNSPLHF
TRBJ2-1 15 TRBV6-5 CASSFGLAGDNEQFF
TRBJ2-3 17 TRBV27 CASSLSGLAELRDTQYF
TRBJ2-5 13 TRBV11-3 CASSTRLAETQYF
TRBJ2-5 13 TRBV18 CASSFGGGETQYF